A single sample gave rise to the 29 T cell receptor beta chains below, sequenced in a study of T cell changes during pregnancy in multiple sclerosis (dated by TCRdb to between 2017 and 2020). Receptor libraries were prepared by the immunoSEQ multiplex PCR assay. This immuneACCESS table, as held by TCRdb, lists in-frame sequences with V and J called but not all clones. Of the missing ones, under half trace to an unresolved V gene in checked studies; the others have no known cause. The sample table holds about 100,000 clones, of which roughly 92% were seen once. The top ten clonotypes cover under 1.5% of the sample. The source material was peripheral blood, sampled in the second trimester of pregnancy. These receptors were obtained from a female donor with multiple sclerosis, enrolled in a pregnancy study.

The V call is TRBV2, the J call TRBJ1-2; 7 nucleotides match TRBD1. This CDR3 spans 13 amino acids. V trimming: 5 bases; J trimming: 4 bases; junction bases outside the gene matches: 4. Germline CDR1 reads SNHLY; CDR2 reads FYNNEI. In DNA form, the CDR3 reads TGTGCCAGCAGTAGGGGGCCCTCCTATGGCTACACCTTC. It translates to CASSRGPSYGYTF. The full variable domain, rest sourced from reference TRBV2 and TRBJ1-2, is EPEVTQTPSHQVTQMGQEVILRCVPISNHLYFYWYRQILGQKVEFLVSFYNNEISEKSEIFDDQFSVERPDGSNFTLKIRSTKLEDSAMYFCASSRGPSYGYTFGSGTRLTVV.

The chain employs TRBV15 and TRBJ2-1; 14 nucleotides align to TRBD2. J gave up 4 bases and V 1 base, and 0 bases lay outside the gene matches. The CDR3 has 16 amino acids. Germline V gives CDR1 LNHNV, CDR2 YYDKDF (reference sequence). The chain's CDR3 is CATSRGTSGGYNEQFF. The DNA for the CDR3 is TGTGCCACCAGCAGAGGGACTAGCGGGGGGTACAATGAGCAGTTCTTC.

The rearrangement uses TRBV11-2 and TRBJ1-1, with no clear D. The CDR3 sequence is 14 residues long. V was pared by 5 bases and J by 3 bases, with 13 bases between. Germline-derived CDR1 and CDR2 are SGHAT and FQNNGV. CDR3 DNA sequence: TGTGCCAGCAGCCCACGGACGGAGGACACTGAAGCTTTCTTT. Its translation is CASSPRTEDTEAFF.

This clone occurred once. The rearrangement uses TRBV5-1 and TRBJ2-7; weak D call: TRBD1 (6 bases). This CDR3 has 15 residues. CDR1 and CDR2 (germline): SGHRS, YFSETQ. Trimming removed 6 bases at V and 3 bases at J, with 19 bases between. In DNA, the CDR3 is TGCGCCAGCATGCTTATGGGGGCGCAGGGCTACGAGCAGTACTTC. Amino acids: CASMLMGAQGYEQYF.

This clone has more than one count but fewer than ten. Other DNA sequences from this sample encode an identical CDR3 as well. The V and J genes are TRBV19 and TRBJ1-1; perhaps TRBD1 as D (5 bases). The germline V gene has CDR1 LNHDA and CDR2 SQIVND (reference sequence). Trimming removed 8 bases from V and 1 base from J, with 11 bases in between. The CDR3 is 13 residues long. CDR3 residues: CASSRGQNTEAFF. The CDR3 nucleotides are TGTGCCAGTTCCCGCGGACAGAACACTGAAGCTTTCTTT. The full variable domain, in which reference TRBV19 and TRBJ1-1 provide the parts outside the CDR3, is DGGITQSPKYLFRKEGQNVTLSCEQNLNHDAMYWYRQDPGQGLRLIYYSQIVNDFQKGDIAEGYSVSREKKESFPLTVTSAQKNPTAFYLCASSRGQNTEAFFGQGTRLTVV.

The rearrangement uses TRBV2 and TRBJ1-4, with 7 bases lining up with TRBD1. This CDR3 comprises 14 residues. Germline values: CDR1 SNHLY, CDR2 FYNNEI. The J segment lost 6 bases and the V segment lost 6 bases, leaving 7 bases of the junction unmatched. The chain's CDR3 is CASREGTVDEKLFF. The CDR3 region has the DNA TGTGCCAGCAGGGAGGGGACAGTCGATGAAAAACTGTTTTTT.

In DNA form, the CDR3 reads TGCAGCGCCGGAGCGGGACAAACCGGCGGGCAGTACTTC. This codes for CSAGAGQTGGQYF. The chain employs TRBV29-1 and TRBJ2-7; a possible D gene is TRBD2 (7 bases). This CDR3 comprises 13 residues. Germline V gives CDR1 SQVTM, CDR2 ANQGSEA. V was trimmed by 7 bases and J by 9 bases, leaving 22 bases between them.

In this sample, this clone turned up once. CDR3 region: CASSPTGGRPYEQYF. The CDR3 region has the DNA TGTGCCAGCTCACCGACAGGGGGCCGTCCCTACGAGCAGTACTTC. The rearrangement links TRBV18 to TRBJ2-7; 10 positions match TRBD1. J was trimmed by 2 bases and V by 3 bases; bases with no gene match: 4. Germline loops: CDR1 KGHSH, CDR2 LQKENI. CDR3 length: 15 amino acids.

Points on this clone: A read error is likely, as this CDR3 ends without the conserved phenylalanine or tryptophan. The DNA is left out, because the CDR3 cannot be placed on it with certainty; the CDR3 is given as TCRdb lists it. The rearrangement links TRBV4-1 to TRBJ1-1. Looked up from germline, CDR1 is MGHRA and CDR2 is YSYEKL. Inclusive of both ends, the CDR3 amounts to 14 amino acids. The CDR3 here is CASSQPGRTGVGPL.

This chain uses TRBV11-2 with TRBJ2-1; D perhaps matches TRBD1 (6 bases). The germline V and J ends were trimmed by 8 bases and 9 bases, with 20 bases remaining between them. Per the germline V gene, CDR1 is SGHAT and CDR2 is FQNNGV. The CDR3 spans 14 residues. CDR3: CASGERWGRGEQFF. In DNA, the CDR3 is TGTGCCAGCGGGGAGCGGTGGGGGCGCGGTGAGCAGTTCTTC.

The chain has TRBV11-2 and TRBJ2-5; D is perhaps TRBD2 (5 bases). V lost 0 bases and J 6 bases, leaving 8 bases between the germline ends. CDR1 is SGHAT, CDR2 FQNNGV, per germline. The CDR3 is made up of 13 amino acids. Here the CDR3 reads CASSLEAAKTQYF. CDR3 bases: TGTGCCAGCAGCTTAGAAGCGGCCAAGACCCAGTACTTC.

The V call is TRBV25-1, the J call TRBJ2-5; D not resolved. The V end lost 3 bases, the J end lost 4 bases, and 9 bases lay between the germline ends. Germline loops: CDR1 MGHDK, CDR2 SYGVNS. The CDR3 is made up of 13 amino acids. CDR3 DNA: TGTGCCAGCAGTGACCCAGGTCGAGAGACCCAGTACTTC. Its protein is CASSDPGRETQYF.

The chain combines TRBV5-4 with TRBJ2-5, with D possibly TRBD1 on 5 matching bases. This CDR3 has 14 residues. Trimming cost V 0 bases and J 0 bases, with 6 bases left between them. The germline V gene encodes CDR1 SGHNT and CDR2 YYREEE (reference sequence). CDR3 protein: CASSLDRYQETQYF. The CDR3 DNA reads as TGTGCCAGCAGCTTGGACAGGTACCAAGAGACCCAGTACTTC.

The V and J genes are TRBV5-1 and TRBJ2-1; weak D call: TRBD2 (6 bases). This CDR3 is 15 amino acids long. With 4 bases removed from V and 0 bases from J, the gap between germline ends came to 11 bases. In germline, CDR1 is SGHRS, CDR2 YFSETQ. CDR3 loop: CASSPLGSSYNEQFF. CDR3 bases: TGCGCCAGCAGCCCGCTCGGGAGCTCCTACAATGAGCAGTTCTTC.

This chain joins TRBV6-5 and TRBJ1-6, with 7 nucleotides matching TRBD1. V was pared by 3 bases and J by 6 bases, with 8 bases of the junction left unmatched. The CDR3 totals 16 residues. Germline values: CDR1 MNHEY, CDR2 SVGAGI. CDR3 in amino acids: CASSYLRDRANSPLHF. CDR3 bases: TGTGCCAGCAGTTATCTCCGGGACAGAGCTAATTCACCCCTCCACTTT.

The chain has TRBV10-1 and TRBJ2-1; tentatively, D is TRBD1 (5 bases). The CDR3 is 15 amino acids. V was trimmed by 4 bases and J by 7 bases, leaving 17 bases between them. Per the germline V gene, CDR1 is WNHNN and CDR2 is SYGVQD (reference sequence). CDR3 residues: CASSGGPGSENEQFF. The CDR3 coding sequence is TGCGCCAGCAGTGGAGGCCCAGGGTCTGAAAATGAGCAGTTCTTC.

A word on this clone: Germline is not matched at one junction end, which may reflect a read error. The V and J genes are TRBV30 and TRBJ1-2; tentative D call: TRBD1 (6 bases). The V gene's germline CDR1 is GTSNPN and CDR2 SVGIG (reference sequence). CDR3 size: 11 residues. The chain's CDR3 is CAWSRGAGEDF. The CDR3 bases are TGTGCCTGGAGTCGGGGGGCCGGCGAGGACTTC.

The chain carries TRBV10-3 and TRBJ2-3; 12 bases align to TRBD2. Per germline, CDR1 ENHRY and CDR2 SYGVKD. This CDR3 comprises 14 residues. V trimming: 10 bases; J trimming: 4 bases; junction bases outside the gene matches: 6. CDR3 DNA: TGTGCCACCGCCGGACTAGCGGGACCAGATACGCAGTATTTT. Translating it yields CATAGLAGPDTQYF.

This chain joins TRBV6-5 and TRBJ1-5, with D possibly being TRBD1 (5 bases). The V gene lost 4 bases and the J gene lost 4 bases, with 8 bases spanning the gap. Germline-derived CDR1 and CDR2 are MNHEY and SVGAGI. The CDR3 is 13 amino acids. Here the CDR3 reads CASSLQENQPQHF. The DNA of the CDR3 is TGTGCCAGCAGTTTACAGGAGAATCAGCCCCAGCATTTT.

The chain carries TRBV2 and TRBJ1-1, with D possibly TRBD1 on 6 matching bases. CDR1 is SNHLY, CDR2 FYNNEI, per germline. Trimming removed 5 bases from V and 11 bases from J, with 18 bases in between. This CDR3 spans 13 amino acids. CDR3 DNA: TGTGCCAGCAGTTCGGACAGATCTCTCGGGGCTTTCTTT. It specifies CASSSDRSLGAFF. Using reference TRBV2 and TRBJ1-1 for the parts outside the CDR3, the full variable domain is EPEVTQTPSHQVTQMGQEVILRCVPISNHLYFYWYRQILGQKVEFLVSFYNNEISEKSEIFDDQFSVERPDGSNFTLKIRSTKLEDSAMYFCASSSDRSLGAFFGQGTRLTVV.

CDR3 nucleotide sequence: TGTGCCAGCAGTTCGACAGGGGACTACTACGAGCAGTACTTC. Protein: CASSSTGDYYEQYF. The J gene is TRBJ2-7, the V gene TRBV6-5, with a tentative D call TRBD1 (8 bases). Trimming took 4 bases from V and 3 from J, leaving 13 bases between them. CDR3 length: 14 residues. Germline V CDR1 and CDR2: MNHEY, SVGAGI.

The V and J genes are TRBV5-1 and TRBJ2-5; 7 positions agree with TRBD2. Germline V gene lookup returns CDR1 SGHRS and CDR2 YFSETQ. J gave up 1 base and V 0 bases, and 6 bases lay outside the gene matches. The CDR3 loop spans 16 amino acids. The CDR3 coding sequence is TGCGCCAGCAGCTTGGGTAGGGCTAGCGGCCAAGAGACCCAGTACTTC. Translation: CASSLGRASGQETQYF.

This chain joins TRBV25-1 and TRBJ2-3; 7 bases fit TRBD2. The germline V gene encodes CDR1 MGHDK and CDR2 SYGVNS. Trimming removed 2 bases from V and 5 bases from J; junction bases left unmatched: 13. The CDR3 spans 17 residues. The CDR3 DNA is TGTGCCAGCAGTGAAAGGGCTAGCGGACGGGGGTTAGATACGCAGTATTTT. This encodes CASSERASGRGLDTQYF.

This chain uses TRBV15 with TRBJ2-7; D call uncertain. The V gene's germline CDR1 is LNHNV and CDR2 YYDKDF (reference sequence). V was pared by 4 bases and J by 0 bases, with 16 bases between. This CDR3 has 16 amino acids. The CDR3 region has the DNA TGTGCCACCAGCATTGACAAGGCCGTCCCCTCCTACGAGCAGTACTTC. Translated, it gives CATSIDKAVPSYEQYF. Using reference TRBV15 and TRBJ2-7 for the parts outside the CDR3, the full variable domain is DAMVIQNPRYQVTQFGKPVTLSCSQTLNHNVMYWYQQKSSQAPKLLFHYYDKDFNNEADTPDNFQSRRPNTSFCFLDIRSPGLGDTAMYLCATSIDKAVPSYEQYFGPGTRLTVT.

This chain connects TRBV2 to TRBJ2-7; maybe TRBD1 (6 bases). The V gene lost 2 bases and the J gene lost 2 bases, with 13 bases spanning the gap. Germline CDR1 SNHLY, CDR2 FYNNEI. The CDR3 sequence is 15 residues long. CDR3 bases: TGTGCCAGCAGTGAATGGCAGGGGCATGCCTACGAGCAGTACTTC. This codes for CASSEWQGHAYEQYF.

The chain carries TRBV5-4 and TRBJ1-6; 7 bases are a match to TRBD1. The CDR3 is 14 amino acids. Trimming at V came to 3 bases and at J to 9 bases, leaving 6 bases not matched to a gene. Per germline, CDR1 SGHNT and CDR2 YYREEE (reference sequence). In nucleotides, the CDR3 is TGTGCCAGCAGCTCCCGGGACAGTAGTTCACCCCTCCACTTT. It is translated as CASSSRDSSSPLHF.

This sequence joins TRBV5-5 and TRBJ1-3; a possible D gene is TRBD1 (6 bases). This CDR3 is built from 18 residues. V was cut by 1 base and J by 1 base, with 18 bases left in between. The V gene's germline CDR1 is SGHKS and CDR2 YYEKEE (reference sequence). DNA for the CDR3: TGTGCCAGCAGCTTGAGTACAGGGAGTACCACTTCTGGAAACACCATATATTTT. Translating gives CASSLSTGSTTSGNTIYF.

V and J are TRBV18 and TRBJ2-7; 7 bases line up with TRBD1. The CDR3 has 15 amino acids. Germline V gene data show CDR1 as KGHSH and CDR2 as LQKENI. V gave up 5 bases and J gave up 1 base; unmatched junction bases: 8. The CDR3 region has the DNA TGTGCCAGCTCATCCCCGGACAGGTCTTCCTACGAGCAGTACTTC. This encodes CASSSPDRSSYEQYF.

This clone was seen a single time. The chain is built from TRBV7-2 and TRBJ1-2, with a tentative D call TRBD1 (5 bases). CDR3 length: 15 residues. Germline-derived CDR1 and CDR2 are SGHTA and FQGNSA. V was cut by 5 bases and J by 6 bases, with 19 bases left in between. The CDR3 DNA is TGTGCCAGCAGCCCCCTGGGGAGGGGTATACATGGCTACACCTTC. Amino acid sequence: CASSPLGRGIHGYTF.